The present T cell receptor beta chain was sequenced within a study of CD8+CD57+ T cells in acquired aplastic anemia. Study-level information: Mean yield of DNA from sorted CD4+ and CD8+ cells was about 3.2 ug.

Genomic DNA templated the TCR beta VDJ and CDR3 profiling. TCRdb re-derived calls from the reads in MiXCR, one entry per CDR3 protein. This table has some 140,000 distinct CDR3 sequences, about 52% appearing once. General observations from the study: Patients had roughly 29 CD8+ CDR3 sequences in common with controls (the shared set).

By flow cytometry, patients selected for sequencing had shown an expansion of CD8+CD57+ cells. Every patient had severe acquired aplastic anemia. All patients were therapy-naive when blood was sampled. With 0 bases removed from V and 7 bases from J, the gap between germline ends came to 13 bases. Germline V CDR1 and CDR2: SGHVS, FQNEAQ. The CDR3 consists of 14 residues. On this clonotype: Its antigen is not identified.

The receptor's source is a human donor with aplastic anemia. Material: sorted CD4+, CD8+, or CD8+CD57+ T cells (not recorded which) from PBMCs. This sequence joins TRBV7-8 and TRBJ2-7; D gene ambiguous. Here the CDR3 DNA reads TGTGCCAGCAGCTTAGCATTCGAACCGCGGGAGCAGTACTTC. It yields the protein CASSLAFEPREQYF.